What follows are 16 T cell receptor beta chains derived from one specimen sequenced in a study of beta chain features in type 1 diabetes. The study reverse transcribed the entire isolated RNA, so it sequenced expressed TCRB transcripts. Profiled with immunoSEQ multiplex PCR; TCRdb holds only in-frame clones, not every one. The sample holds around 320,000 clones, 14% seen once. The material sequenced was central memory CD4+ T cells from blood. All receptors derive from a young man in good health.

The gene calls are TRBV27 and TRBJ1-6, with unresolved D. The ends were cut back, 5 bases at V and 10 bases at J, with 18 bases in the middle. This CDR3 region has 15 residues. CDR1 and CDR2 from the germline V gene are MNHEY and SMNVEV (reference sequence). CDR3 amino acids: CASSALQSPWSPLHF. DNA of the CDR3: TGTGCCAGCAGTGCCCTGCAGTCCCCGTGGTCACCCCTCCACTTT.

The CDR3 spells CASSLQGNHREQFF. CDR3 nucleotide sequence: TGTGCCAGCAGCTTACAGGGTAATCATAGGGAGCAGTTCTTC. The V call is TRBV5-6, the J call TRBJ2-1, with D perhaps matching TRBD1 (6 bases). The CDR3 is made up of 14 amino acids. Between the trimmed V and J ends, which lost 2 bases and 10 bases, there was a span of 16 bases. Looked up from germline, CDR1 is SGHDT and CDR2 is YYEEEE.

The gene calls are TRBV4-1 and TRBJ1-4; 8 bases fit TRBD1. The CDR3 spans 13 residues. Trimming at V came to 7 bases and at J to 4 bases, leaving 2 bases not matched to a gene. CDR1 MGHRA and CDR2 YSYEKL come from the germline V gene. The chain's CDR3 is CASKQGVNEKLFF. CDR3 DNA: TGCGCCAGCAAACAGGGGGTTAATGAAAAACTGTTTTTT.

DNA for the CDR3: TGTGCCAGCAGTTTCTGGGACAGGGGAACAGATACGCAGTATTTT. It is translated as CASSFWDRGTDTQYF. The rearrangement joins TRBV28 to TRBJ2-3; 10 bases are a match to TRBD1. The CDR3 totals 15 residues. J was trimmed by 3 bases and V by 3 bases; bases with no gene match: 3. Per the germline V gene, CDR1 is MDHEN and CDR2 is SYDVKM.

This clone was picked up many times. CDR3 protein: CATLAVDEQFF. The DNA of the CDR3 is TGTGCCACTTTAGCGGTTGATGAGCAGTTCTTC. The chain recombines TRBV10-3 with TRBJ2-1; the D gene is possibly TRBD2 (6 bases). This CDR3 comprises 11 residues. Trimming stripped 10 bases from V and 8 bases from J, with 12 bases between. Germline V gene sequence: CDR1 ENHRY, CDR2 SYGVKD.

The chain carries TRBV7-6 and TRBJ2-5; 11 positions match TRBD1. Germline V CDR1 and CDR2: SGHVS, FNYEAQ. The ends lost 5 bases at V and 5 bases at J; junction bases unmatched: 4. The CDR3 loop spans 14 amino acids. The CDR3 protein is CASSQGQGVETQYF. Written as DNA, the CDR3 is TGTGCCAGCAGCCAGGGACAGGGGGTGGAGACCCAGTACTTC.

This clone was recorded a few times. This sequence joins TRBV4-3 and TRBJ1-1, with D unresolved. Trimming removed 4 bases from V and 1 base from J, with 7 bases in between. Per the germline V gene, CDR1 is LGHNA and CDR2 is YSLEER. The CDR3 has 13 residues. This CDR3 is CASSRVGNTEAFF. The CDR3 DNA reads as TGCGCCAGCAGCCGAGTCGGGAACACTGAAGCTTTCTTT.

This chain links TRBV19 with TRBJ2-3; no firm D call. The CDR3 sequence is 14 residues long. Germline V CDR1 and CDR2: LNHDA, SQIVND (reference sequence). Trimming stripped 5 bases from V and 5 bases from J, with 14 bases between. The CDR3 DNA sequence: TGTGCCAGTAGTCGCCCCGACCGGCGAGATACGCAGTATTTT. It is translated as CASSRPDRRDTQYF.

The chain joins TRBV9 to TRBJ2-1; 9 nucleotides align to TRBD2. This CDR3 region has 17 residues. The germline V gene has CDR1 SGDLS and CDR2 YYNGEE. The trim removed 0 bases at V and 7 bases at J, leaving 11 bases unmatched. The CDR3 DNA follows: TGTGCCAGCAGCGTAGGTTCGGGGGGGACTAGCCTTAATGAGCAGTTCTTC. Residues: CASSVGSGGTSLNEQFF. Full variable domain (outside the CDR3, taken from reference TRBV9 and TRBJ2-1): DSGVTQTPKHLITATGQRVTLRCSPRSGDLSVYWYQQSLDQGLQFLIQYYNGEERAKGNILERFSAQQFPDLHSELNLSSLELGDSALYFCASSVGSGGTSLNEQFFGPGTRLTVL.

This clone was seen a handful of times. The V call is TRBV7-9, the J call TRBJ2-2; possible D gene TRBD2, 5 bases. The germline gives CDR1 SEHNR, CDR2 FQNEAQ (reference sequence). V lost 5 bases and J 4 bases, leaving 17 bases between the germline ends. CDR3 length equals 16 residues. This chain's CDR3 is CASSPTVAISTGELFF. CDR3 sequence (DNA): TGTGCCAGCAGCCCTACGGTAGCGATAAGCACCGGGGAGCTGTTTTTT.

J is TRBJ2-5 and V is TRBV5-1, with TRBD1 identical over 7 bases. The end of the DNA fits TRBJ2-7 better, so the J call may be wrong. This CDR3 has 14 residues. CDR1 and CDR2 (germline): SGHRS, YFSETQ. For the CDR3, the DNA is TGCGCCAGCAGCACAACAGGGGACCCCTACGAGCAGTACTTC. This translates into CASSTTGDPYEQYF.

There are a few counts of this clone. The chain combines TRBV29-1 with TRBJ2-1; the D is unclear. Germline V gene sequence: CDR1 SQVTM, CDR2 ANQGSEA. V was pared by 7 bases and J by 2 bases, with 15 bases between. The CDR3 extends over 14 amino acids. Written as DNA, the CDR3 is TGCAGCGCTAAAGGTGGCCCAACCTACAATGAGCAGTTCTTC. It specifies CSAKGGPTYNEQFF.

This clone has just a few counts. This chain uses TRBV7-2 with TRBJ1-6, with 7 bases aligning to TRBD1. With 6 bases clipped from V and 8 bases from J, the junction kept 10 bases outside the gene matches. The CDR3 spans 15 residues. Germline V gene data show CDR1 as SGHTA and CDR2 as FQGNSA. CDR3 sequence reads: CASRSSLRGHSPLHF. In nucleotides, the CDR3 is TGTGCCAGCAGGAGTAGCCTAAGGGGGCATTCACCCCTCCACTTT.

This sequence joins TRBV7-2 and TRBJ2-5; D perhaps matches TRBD2 (5 bases). The J call is doubtful: the DNA matches TRBJ2-7 better. The CDR3 runs to 15 residues. The germline V gene has CDR1 SGHTA and CDR2 FQGNSA. CDR3 amino acids: CASSLSAGIAYEQYF. The CDR3, as DNA: TGTGCCAGCAGCTTATCGGCCGGGATCGCTTACGAGCAGTACTTC.

This clone was picked up a small number of times. J is TRBJ2-2 and V is TRBV4-3, with 7 bases identical to TRBD2. J lost 1 base, V lost 4 bases, and 12 bases had no gene match. This CDR3 contains 18 residues. The germline CDR1 and CDR2 sequences are LGHNA and YSLEER. The CDR3 loop reads CASSPQRAGDGNTGELFF. Written as DNA, the CDR3 is TGCGCCAGCAGCCCGCAGAGGGCGGGAGATGGGAACACCGGGGAGCTGTTTTTT.

This clone has more than one count but fewer than ten. The J gene is TRBJ2-7, the V gene TRBV7-2; 8 positions match TRBD1. This CDR3 has 13 amino acids. Germline V gene lookup returns CDR1 SGHTA and CDR2 FQGNSA. The J segment lost 2 bases and the V segment lost 4 bases, leaving 1 base of the junction unmatched. This chain's CDR3 is CASSWGQAYEQYF. The CDR3 bases are TGTGCCAGCAGCTGGGGACAGGCCTACGAGCAGTACTTC.